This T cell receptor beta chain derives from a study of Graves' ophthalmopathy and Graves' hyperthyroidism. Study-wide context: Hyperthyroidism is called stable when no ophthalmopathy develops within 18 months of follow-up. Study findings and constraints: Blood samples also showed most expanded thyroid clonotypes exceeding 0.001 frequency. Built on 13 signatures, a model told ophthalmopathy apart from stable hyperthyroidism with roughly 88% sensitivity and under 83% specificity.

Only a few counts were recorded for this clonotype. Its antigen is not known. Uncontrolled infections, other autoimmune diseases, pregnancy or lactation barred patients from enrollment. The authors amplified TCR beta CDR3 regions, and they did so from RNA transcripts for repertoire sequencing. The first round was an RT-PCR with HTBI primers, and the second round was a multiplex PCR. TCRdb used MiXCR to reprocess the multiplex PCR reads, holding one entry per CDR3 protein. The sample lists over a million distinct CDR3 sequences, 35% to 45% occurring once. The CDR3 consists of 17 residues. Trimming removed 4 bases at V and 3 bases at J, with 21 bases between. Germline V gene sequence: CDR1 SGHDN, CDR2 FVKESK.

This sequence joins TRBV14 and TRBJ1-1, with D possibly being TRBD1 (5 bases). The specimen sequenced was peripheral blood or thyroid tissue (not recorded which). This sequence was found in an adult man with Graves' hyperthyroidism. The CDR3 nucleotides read TGTGCCAGCAGCCCCACGGGCCAAGGCCTCAGGGACACTGAAGCTTTCTTT. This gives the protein CASSPTGQGLRDTEAFF.